This is a list of T cell receptor beta chains from one sample in a study of shared clonotypes between healthy human individuals. Sequencing was performed with immunoSEQ multiplex PCR; in TCRdb, only in-frame clones are kept and a portion is missing. Of some 2.1 million clones in the sample, about 94% were seen once. The sequenced material came from naive CD8+ T cells sorted from blood. These receptors were collected from a young man in good health. CDR3s include the opening cysteine and the closing phenylalanine or tryptophan. A D gene is named only where the DNA matches it firmly. Only part of the rows carry a size: once, few, many, or a class if the clone is expanded.

d_call j_call clone_size v_call cdr3_nt cdr3_aa
- TRBJ1-1 - TRBV19 TGTGCCAGTTTTTGGGGGACTGAAGCTTTCTTT CASFWGTEAFF
- TRBJ1-1 few TRBV6-1 TGTGCCAGCAGTGACCTCGGTAGATCGGCTTTCTTT CASSDLGRSAFF
- TRBJ2-7 - TRBV4-3 TGCGCCAGCAGTGGACGGGCCTACGAGCAGTACTTC CASSGRAYEQYF
TRBD2 TRBJ2-1 - TRBV2 TGTGCCAGCAGTTCCCCTTCCCTAGGACTAGCGGAATACAATGAGCAGTTCTTC CASSSPSLGLAEYNEQFF
- TRBJ2-7 - TRBV5-6 TGTGCCAGCAGCACCACCTCCGGGGGTGAGCAGTACTTC CASSTTSGGEQYF
- TRBJ2-5 - TRBV7-9 TGTGCCAGCAGCCTTAGGGTCGGAGAGACCCAGTACTTC CASSLRVGETQYF
- TRBJ2-1 - TRBV6-1 TGTGCCAGCTCCCCGGACTACAATGAGCAGTTCTTC CASSPDYNEQFF
TRBD2 TRBJ2-5 - TRBV27 TGTGCCAGCAGCGGACTAGCGGGGGTCCAAGAGACCCAGTACTTC CASSGLAGVQETQYF
TRBD1 TRBJ1-2 - TRBV7-9 TGTGCCAGCAGCTCCGGGACAGGGGTTTATGGCTACACCTTC CASSSGTGVYGYTF
- TRBJ2-2 - TRBV5-8 TGTGCCAGCAGCTTGGGGGGTGCCGGGGAGCTGTTTTTT CASSLGGAGELFF
- TRBJ2-5 - TRBV2 TGTGCCAGCAGTGAGACGGAGACCCAGTACTTC CASSETETQYF
- TRBJ2-1 - TRBV11-2 TGTGCCAGCAGCTTAGACGCAGGGAGAAACAATGAGCAGTTCTTC CASSLDAGRNNEQFF
- TRBJ2-7 - TRBV15 TGTGCCACCAGCAGAGATTCCGAGTCAGGACTGACAATCTACGAGCAGTACTTC CATSRDSESGLTIYEQYF
TRBD1 TRBJ1-4 - TRBV9 TGTGCCAGCAGCGTAGATGGACAGGGAGGTGAAAAACTGTTTTTT CASSVDGQGGEKLFF
TRBD1 TRBJ2-7 - TRBV5-1 TGCGCCAGCAGCTTGGCAGGGGGCGTCTTCCACGAGCAGTACTTC CASSLAGGVFHEQYF
TRBD1 TRBJ1-2 - TRBV13 TGTGCCAGCAGCTTAGCACAGGGGAGTATGGCTAACTATGGCTACACCTTC CASSLAQGSMANYGYTF
TRBD1 TRBJ2-2 - TRBV23-1 TGCGCCAGCAGTCTAGGACAGGGGCACACCGGGGAGCTGTTTTTT CASSLGQGHTGELFF
- TRBJ1-5 - TRBV7-8 TGTGCCAGCAGTTTATTACAGGAATTCCAGCCCCAGCATTTT CASSLLQEFQPQHF
TRBD1 TRBJ2-4 - TRBV9 TGTGCCAGCAGCGGAAGACAGGGGAACATTCAGTACTTC CASSGRQGNIQYF
TRBD1 TRBJ2-7 - TRBV6-5 TGTGCCAGCAGCCCTCTCCGGGACAGCTCCTACGAGCAGTACTTC CASSPLRDSSYEQYF
- TRBJ2-7 - TRBV10-3 TGTGCCATCAGTGAAGGGCAGAACTACGAGCAGTACTTC CAISEGQNYEQYF
- TRBJ2-5 - TRBV13 TGTGCCAGCAGCCCTAGCCGGCAGGGGAAGGAGACCCAGTACTTC CASSPSRQGKETQYF
- TRBJ1-1 - TRBV30 TGTGCCTGGTCTGGAGGCTTTGGCACTGAAGCTTTCTTT CAWSGGFGTEAFF
TRBD2 TRBJ2-2 - TRBV6-5 TGTGCCAGCAGTTACTCTAGCGGGGGGGCCGGGGAGCTGTTTTTT CASSYSSGGAGELFF
- TRBJ1-3 - TRBV7-9 TGTGCCAGCAGCTTAGCAGGACCGGCCTCTGGAAACACCATATATTTT CASSLAGPASGNTIYF
- TRBJ2-7 once TRBV5-4 TGTGCCAGCAGCCCTGGACCACCCTACGAGCAGTACTTC CASSPGPPYEQYF
- TRBJ1-3 once TRBV5-5 TGTGCCAGCAGCTCTGGGCCGGGTGGAGGAAACACCATATATTTT CASSSGPGGGNTIYF
TRBD2 TRBJ2-1 - TRBV19 TGTGCCAGTAGTCTAGCTCGAGTAAGCGGGACCTTCTCCTACAATGAGCAGTTCTTC CASSLARVSGTFSYNEQFF
- TRBJ2-3 - TRBV4-3 TGCGCCAGCAGCCCTGATAGCGGAACTATTCATACGCAGTATTTT CASSPDSGTIHTQYF
- TRBJ2-3 - TRBV29-1 TGCAGCGTTGTTGAGGCGGACAATTGGAGCACAGATACGCAGTATTTT CSVVEADNWSTDTQYF
- TRBJ1-5 - TRBV5-8 TGTGCCAGCAGCCCAGACGTCGCGCCAGGGCCCCAGCATTTT CASSPDVAPGPQHF
- TRBJ2-1 - TRBV9 TGTGCCAGTAGCCGAATGGACAATGAGCAGTTCTTC CASSRMDNEQFF
TRBD2 TRBJ2-1 - TRBV27 TGTGCCAGCTCTGGACTAGCGGGGGAGGATGAGCAGTTCTTC CASSGLAGEDEQFF
- TRBJ1-5 - TRBV9 TGTGCCAGCAGCGTAGGGGCGGATAATAGCAATCAGCCCCAGCATTTT CASSVGADNSNQPQHF
- TRBJ1-5 - TRBV6-1 TGTGCCAGCAGTGAAGTGGGTTGGGGGAATCAGCCCCAGCATTTT CASSEVGWGNQPQHF
TRBD1 TRBJ2-4 - TRBV28 TGTGCCAGCAGCAACAGGGGCCAAAACATTCAGTACTTC CASSNRGQNIQYF
- TRBJ1-1 - TRBV19 TGTGCCAGTAGTATAAAAACGTGGGGCGGGTACACTGAAGCTTTCTTT CASSIKTWGGYTEAFF
- TRBJ2-1 - TRBV10-1 TGCGCCAGCAGTGAGTGGGGCCGAGATGAGCAGTTCTTC CASSEWGRDEQFF
TRBD1 TRBJ2-3 few TRBV7-9 TGTGCCAGCAGGTCCGGGACAGCTAGCACAGATACGCAGTATTTT CASRSGTASTDTQYF
- TRBJ2-7 once TRBV13 TGTGCCAGCAGTCAGGGTTCCTCTCCTAGGGACGAGCAGTACTTC CASSQGSSPRDEQYF
- TRBJ2-7 - TRBV6-6 TGTGCCAGCAGTTACTTAGGGACTGGAGAGCAGTACTTC CASSYLGTGEQYF
TRBD2 TRBJ2-7 - TRBV10-2 TGCGCCAGCAGTGAGCTTGCCCTAGCGGGCGAGCAGTACTTC CASSELALAGEQYF
- TRBJ1-4 - TRBV6-5 TGTGCCAGCAGTTACTCCTGGGGGGAAGTAACCGAAAAACTGTTTTTT CASSYSWGEVTEKLFF
- TRBJ2-5 - TRBV12-5 TGTGCTAGTGGCCCCGAGGAGACCCAGTACTTC CASGPEETQYF
- TRBJ1-1 - TRBV19 TGTGCCAGTAAAAGAGAGAACACTGAAGCTTTCTTT CASKRENTEAFF
TRBD1 TRBJ1-3 - TRBV7-9 TGTGCCAGCAGCCCAGGGACAGAGGGCACGGGAAACACCATATATTTT CASSPGTEGTGNTIYF
TRBD1 TRBJ1-4 - TRBV10-1 TGCGCCAGCAGCCTACGACAGGGAGGTGAAAAACTGTTTTTT CASSLRQGGEKLFF
- TRBJ2-7 - TRBV7-9 TGTGCCAGCAGCCTGGACAGAGCCTACGAGCAGTACTTC CASSLDRAYEQYF
- TRBJ2-1 once TRBV28 TGTGCCACTAAGGACAGTCCCGGAGAGCAGTTCTTC CATKDSPGEQFF
- TRBJ2-7 - TRBV5-6 TGTGCCAGCAGCCATGGGACCTCCGAGCTGCAGTACTTC CASSHGTSELQYF
- TRBJ1-2 - TRBV29-1 TGCAGCGTTGAAGATCCCGGGAGCCCCTTAGGTGGCTACACCTTC CSVEDPGSPLGGYTF
- TRBJ2-1 - TRBV4-1 TGCGCCAGCAGGTCGCCCCTTAGCTCCTACAATGAGCAGTTCTTC CASRSPLSSYNEQFF
TRBD1 TRBJ1-1 - TRBV4-1 TGCGCCAGCAGCCAATTTGGACAGGCCGCTGAAGCTTTCTTT CASSQFGQAAEAFF
TRBD1 TRBJ2-1 - TRBV7-6 TGTGCCAGCAGCCCAGGGGGCTATGAGCAGTTCTTC CASSPGGYEQFF
TRBD1 TRBJ1-2 once TRBV11-3 TGTGCCAGCCCTAGAGGGGCCGACAGGGTGCATGGCTACACCTTC CASPRGADRVHGYTF
TRBD1 TRBJ1-2 - TRBV28 TGTGCCAGCAGTCCACGGGGACAGTTCTACTATGGCTACACCTTC CASSPRGQFYYGYTF
TRBD2 TRBJ2-3 - TRBV5-6 TGTGCCAGCAGCTGGACTAGCGGAACTAGCACAGATACGCAGTATTTT CASSWTSGTSTDTQYF
- TRBJ2-7 few TRBV28 TGTGCCAGCAGTGGATTTACGGCGAGCTACGAGCAGTACTTC CASSGFTASYEQYF
- TRBJ2-1 - TRBV6-1 TGTGCCAGCAGTGAAGAACGGGACGGGAGAGTAACCTACAATGAGCAGTTCTTC CASSEERDGRVTYNEQFF